This TCR beta chain was profiled in a study of T cells in Graves' hyperthyroidism and ophthalmopathy. Notes on the study in general: A median 6.5 months before onset, the model predicted ophthalmopathy.

RNA transcripts were the template for amplifying TCR beta CDR3 regions. The TCR CDR3 first-round RT-PCR relied on the HTBI primer set. TCRdb re-called the multiplex PCR reads through MiXCR, storing one row per CDR3 protein. Of roughly 660,000 distinct CDR3 sequences in the sample, approximately 15% were seen once. The CDR3 contains 14 residues. J gave up 4 bases and V 6 bases, and 5 bases lay outside the gene matches. Germline V CDR1 and CDR2: LGHDT, YNNKEL (reference sequence). Remarks on this clonotype: Its antigen is not known.

From 9 to 10 ml of fresh peripheral blood, PBMCs were isolated. The clonotype was recovered from a man between 50 and 59 years old with Graves' hyperthyroidism. The sample was blood. The V call is TRBV3-1, the J call TRBJ2-1; 8 bases agree with TRBD1. The CDR3 DNA sequence: TGTGCCAGCAGAGACAGGGGTCCTTACAATGAGCAGTTCTTC. This encodes CASRDRGPYNEQFF.